This T cell receptor beta chain was captured in a study of cytomegalovirus exposure and HLA in healthy donors. J was trimmed by 6 bases and V by 0 bases; bases with no gene match: 10. The CDR3 has 18 amino acids. From germline, CDR1 is SNHLY and CDR2 FYNNEI. PCR used 60 Vbeta primers and 13 Jbeta primers. Assay used: immunoSEQ multiplex PCR; TCRdb lists only in-frame clones, some missing. The sample comprises around 120,000 clones, approximately 80% of which are singletons, and 2% to 3% rests with the top ten. The sequence derives from a man aged 50 to 59 in good health and CMV-seronegative. Sequenced: PBMCs. V and J are TRBV2 and TRBJ1-6; 8 nucleotides line up with TRBD1. CDR3 sequence (DNA): TGTGCCAGCAGTGAAGCGCTTATAGTCGACAGGGGTAATTCACCCCTCCACTTT. Translating it yields CASSEALIVDRGNSPLHF.